What follows are 11 T cell receptor beta chains derived from one specimen sequenced in a study of T-cell reconstitution after alpha-beta-depleted transplantation in children. TCRbeta library preparation incorporated unique molecular identifiers. TCRdb analysed the PCR reads with MiXCR anew, one entry per CDR3 protein. The table has about 1,000,000 distinct CDR3 sequences, about 26% seen once. This sample comprised PBMCs, mostly from graft donor cells, obtained 360 days after TCRalphabeta/CD19-depleted stem cell transplant. The receptors derive from a boy in the first two years of life who had a stem cell transplant for SCID, so the T cells may come from the graft donor.

This clonotype has just a few counts. The J gene is TRBJ2-3, the V gene TRBV20-1; 10 nucleotides align to TRBD2. V lost 4 bases, J lost 3 bases, and 7 bases stayed unmatched. The germline CDR1 and CDR2 sequences are DFQATT and SNEGSKA (reference sequence). The CDR3 has 15 amino acids. The CDR3 coding sequence is TGCAGTGCTATACTCCCGGGACTAGCGACAGATACGCAGTATTTT. Translation gives CSAILPGLATDTQYF.

The V gene is TRBV5-1, the J gene TRBJ1-2; D ambiguous. This CDR3 comprises 15 residues. Germline CDR1 reads SGHRS; CDR2 reads YFSETQ. Trimming left V 0 bases short and J 0 bases short, with 9 bases between. Written as DNA, the CDR3 is TGCGCCAGCAGCTTGGGACTGCCAGCTAACTATGGCTACACCTTC. This codes for CASSLGLPANYGYTF.

The rearrangement uses TRBV20-1 and TRBJ2-7, with 7 bases identical to TRBD2. V was pared by 7 bases and J by 2 bases, with 5 bases of the junction left unmatched. The V gene's germline CDR1 is DFQATT and CDR2 SNEGSKA (reference sequence). CDR3 length equals 12 residues. CDR3 nucleotides: TGCAGTGGACGAGCGGGGACCTACGAGCAGTACTTC. Encoded protein: CSGRAGTYEQYF.

This clonotype has just a few counts. The chain links TRBV5-1 to TRBJ2-3, with 11 bases fitting TRBD2. Trimming removed 0 bases from V and 2 bases from J; junction bases left unmatched: 5. CDR3 length: 17 residues. CDR1 is SGHRS, CDR2 YFSETQ, per germline. CDR3 region: CASSLAGTSGPTDTQYF. CDR3 DNA sequence: TGCGCCAGCAGCTTGGCCGGGACTAGCGGCCCCACAGATACGCAGTATTTT. Drawing the rest from reference TRBV5-1 and TRBJ2-3, the complete variable domain is KAGVTQTPRYLIKTRGQQVTLSCSPISGHRSVSWYQQTPGQGLQFLFEYFSETQRNKGNFPGRFSGRQFSNSRSEMNVSTLELGDSALYLCASSLAGTSGPTDTQYFGPGTRLTVL.

This clonotype appeared a few times. V and J are TRBV29-1 and TRBJ2-3; TRBD1 agrees at 9 bases. V shed 6 bases and J 4 bases; nucleotides not matched to a gene: 5. CDR1 and CDR2 (germline): SQVTM, ANQGSEA. This CDR3 region has 13 residues. The CDR3 bases are TGCAGCGTAAACAGGGGGCAGTCAGATACGCAGTATTTT. Its translation: CSVNRGQSDTQYF.

This clonotype turned up a few times. The J gene is TRBJ2-4, the V gene TRBV18; D possibly corresponds to TRBD2 (7 bases). With 1 base removed from V and 2 bases from J, the gap between germline ends came to 12 bases. Looked up from germline, CDR1 is KGHSH and CDR2 is LQKENI. This CDR3 is 16 amino acids long. The CDR3 reads CASSPLGGLTKNIQYF. The CDR3 nucleotides read TGTGCCAGCTCACCACTGGGGGGGCTGACCAAAAACATTCAGTACTTC. The entire variable domain, with the rest obtained from reference TRBV18 and TRBJ2-4, is as follows: NAGVMQNPRHLVRRRGQEARLRCSPMKGHSHVYWYRQLPEEGLKFMVYLQKENIIDESGMPKERFSAEFPKEGPSILRIQQVVRGDSAAYFCASSPLGGLTKNIQYFGAGTRLSVL.

This clonotype was observed once. The rearrangement links TRBV29-1 to TRBJ1-1, with D tentatively TRBD1 (6 bases). Germline assignment: CDR1 SQVTM and CDR2 ANQGSEA. This CDR3 spans 12 amino acids. V dropped 6 bases and J dropped 8 bases, with 16 bases sitting between them. In nucleotides, the CDR3 is TGCAGCGTCGGGGACATGGTGACAGAAGCTTTCTTT. Its protein product is CSVGDMVTEAFF. The full variable domain, completed using reference TRBV29-1 and TRBJ1-1, is SAVISQKPSRDICQRGTSLTIQCQVDSQVTMMFWYRQQPGQSLTLIATANQGSEATYESGFVIDKFPISRPNLTFSTLTVSNMSPEDSSIYLCSVGDMVTEAFFGQGTRLTVV.

J is TRBJ2-1 and V is TRBV20-1, with D maybe TRBD2 (5 bases). Between the trimmed V and J ends, which lost 3 bases and 0 bases, there was a span of 18 bases. CDR3 length equals 17 residues. Germline CDR1 reads DFQATT; CDR2 reads SNEGSKA (reference sequence). CDR3 loop: CSASWFEGRSSYNEQFF. CDR3 in DNA: TGCAGTGCTAGTTGGTTCGAGGGAAGGTCCTCCTACAATGAGCAGTTCTTC.

The chain is built from TRBV4-2 and TRBJ2-7; TRBD2 is a possible D gene (7 bases). V lost 6 bases to trimming and J lost 5 bases, with 14 bases between them. The CDR3 sequence is 13 residues long. CDR1 and CDR2 from the germline V gene are LGHNA and YNFKEQ. The CDR3 DNA reads as TGTGCCAGCAGTCACTCGGGGGGCCACGAGCAGTACTTC. Its translation is CASSHSGGHEQYF.

The sample holds a few counts of this clonotype. V and J are TRBV6-1 and TRBJ2-1, with a weak D call TRBD2 (5 bases). Trimming took 0 bases from V and 9 from J, leaving 9 bases between them. CDR1 and CDR2 from the germline V gene are MNHNS and SASEGT. The length of the CDR3 is 13 residues. CDR3 sequence (DNA): TGTGCCAGCAGTGAAGCGCGCGGAGGTGAGCAGTTCTTC. Protein: CASSEARGGEQFF.

This chain joins TRBV10-2 and TRBJ2-5; no reliable D call. V dropped 0 bases and J dropped 8 bases, with 13 bases sitting between them. Per the germline V gene, CDR1 is WSHSY and CDR2 is SAAADI. This CDR3 comprises 14 residues. For the CDR3, the DNA is TGCGCCAGCAGTGAGTCTCTGACCTCTTTCACCCAGTACTTC. Protein: CASSESLTSFTQYF.